This entry concerns a single T cell receptor beta chain. Its antigen is unknown. Time point defined: technical triplicate 3. Where libraries were unsorted, they were derived from 2 million PBMCs stored at -80 degrees C. Each CDR3 protein is one row after TCRdb ran MiXCR on the 5' RACE reads. The repertoire includes about 44,000 distinct CDR3 sequences, roughly 21% of them detected once, and roughly 4% sits in the top ten. The data were obtained in a study of neurological immune-mediated disorders. The ends lost 1 base at V and 0 bases at J; junction bases unmatched: 2. Germline V lookup: CDR1 SGHRS, CDR2 YFSETQ. This CDR3 has 15 amino acids. Study results and caveats: Multiple sclerosis, the disease with the least TCR clonal expansion, fell below healthy controls, whereas HTLV-1-associated myelopathy showed the most. Sharing of CDR3 amino acid sequences among expanded clones across subjects was absent, suggesting private repertoires in all groups.

This TCR was sampled from a man between 60 and 75 years old with HTLV-1-associated myelopathy (HAM/TSP). Sequenced sample: PBMCs. This sequence joins TRBV5-1 and TRBJ2-5; TRBD2 aligns across 8 bases. CDR3 sequence (DNA): TGCGCCAGCAGCTTGCCAGCGGGAGACCAAGAGACCCAGTACTTC. Translating gives CASSLPAGDQETQYF.